This is a list of T cell receptor beta chains from one sample in a study of blood T cell repertoires in COVID-19. Using immunoSEQ multiplex PCR, the repertoire was profiled, and TCRdb retains in-frame clones only, with some absent. The data hold around 300,000 clones, with 75% to 95% observed a single time. The sequencing input was PBMCs or T cells enriched from blood (not recorded which). Receptor source: a young woman who had recovered from COVID-19. The CDR3 runs from the conserved cysteine through the conserved F or W. A D gene is named only where the DNA matches it firmly. Expanded clones get a size class; other rows say once, few or many, or leave the size out.

cdr3_length j_call clone_size d_call v_call cdr3_nt cdr3_aa
16 TRBJ2-3 NA TRBD2 TRBV6-6 TGTGCCAGCAGCTCCTCCGAGGCGGGAGGTACAGATACGCAGTATTTT CASSSSEAGGTDTQYF
20 TRBJ1-1 NA TRBD1 TRBV15 TGTGCCACCAGCAGAGCGGCGGGAGGGACAGGACGATCCGCGGACACTGAAGCTTTCTTT CATSRAAGGTGRSADTEAFF
16 TRBJ2-3 NA NA TRBV4-2 TGTGCCAGCAGCCAAGGTCGCGTAGGGGGCACAGATACGCAGTATTTT CASSQGRVGGTDTQYF
15 TRBJ1-1 NA TRBD1 TRBV18 TGTGCCAGCTCACGGGACAGAGAAATGAACACTGAAGCTTTCTTT CASSRDREMNTEAFF
13 TRBJ1-1 NA NA TRBV14 TGTGCCAGCAGCCAGGGGCTGGACACTGAAGCTTTCTTT CASSQGLDTEAFF
15 TRBJ2-1 NA TRBD2 TRBV7-2 TGTGCCAGCAGCTTAGCTAGCGGGAGGAGGGATGAGCAGTTCTTC CASSLASGRRDEQFF
17 TRBJ2-5 once TRBD2 TRBV16 TGTGCCAGCAGCTCTCGGCTAGCGGGAGGGCCTGGAGAGACCCAGTACTTC CASSSRLAGGPGETQYF
11 TRBJ2-1 NA NA TRBV29-1 TGCAGCGTTGGACCAGGCGGGGAGCAGTTCTTC CSVGPGGEQFF
14 TRBJ2-7 NA TRBD2 TRBV2 TGTGCCAGCAGGGGACTAGCGGGAATGTGGGAGCAGTACTTC CASRGLAGMWEQYF
13 TRBJ1-1 once NA TRBV30 TGTGCCTGGATGCTAGTCATGAACACTGAAGCTTTCTTT CAWMLVMNTEAFF
14 TRBJ2-7 NA TRBD2 TRBV6-5 TGTGCCAGCAGAACTAGCGGGAGCGCCTACGAGCAGTACTTC CASRTSGSAYEQYF
16 TRBJ2-5 NA TRBD2 TRBV5-4 TGTGCCAGCAGCCAGAAACTAGCGGGAGTAGGTGAGACCCAGTACTTC CASSQKLAGVGETQYF
14 TRBJ2-7 NA TRBD1 TRBV27 TGTGCCAGCAGCACACAGGGGGCAACCTACGAGCAGTACTTC CASSTQGATYEQYF
13 TRBJ2-3 once NA TRBV6-5 TGTGCCAGCAGCCCCCGGGACACAGATACGCAGTATTTT CASSPRDTDTQYF
12 TRBJ1-2 NA NA TRBV29-1 TGCAGCGTTGAAAACAAGAACTATGGCTACACCTTC CSVENKNYGYTF
15 TRBJ2-3 NA NA TRBV28 TGTGCCAGCAGCCCTAGGGGCCATAGCACAGATACGCAGTATTTT CASSPRGHSTDTQYF
15 TRBJ2-5 NA NA TRBV27 TGTGCCAGCAGTTTATCGTACGGGACCAGGGGGACCCAGTACTTC CASSLSYGTRGTQYF
17 TRBJ2-3 NA TRBD2 TRBV19 TGTGCCAGTAGTACCCGGCTAGCGGATTCTAGCACAGATACGCAGTATTTT CASSTRLADSSTDTQYF
17 TRBJ2-7 NA TRBD2 TRBV7-2 TGTGCCAGCAGCTACGCATCCGGGACTAGCGGAGCCTACGAGCAGTACTTC CASSYASGTSGAYEQYF
15 TRBJ2-7 NA TRBD2 TRBV19 TGTGCCAGTAGTATAAAGTTAGCGGGGTTCCACGAGCAGTACTTC CASSIKLAGFHEQYF
15 TRBJ1-1 NA NA TRBV23-1 TGCGCCAGCAGTCAACCCTTAACAGACAACACTGAAGCTTTCTTT CASSQPLTDNTEAFF
14 TRBJ1-3 NA NA TRBV11-2 TGTGCCAGCAGCGCACAGACCCCGGGAAACACCATATATTTT CASSAQTPGNTIYF
15 TRBJ2-1 NA TRBD2 TRBV28 TGTGCCAGCTTTGACTCAGCGGGGACGGGCCATGTGCAGTTCTTC CASFDSAGTGHVQFF
12 TRBJ1-2 NA NA TRBV30 TGTGCCTGGAGTGGAAACAGTGCTGGCTACACCTTC CAWSGNSAGYTF